A single sample gave rise to the 28 T cell receptor beta chains below, sequenced in a study of blood T cells in healthy people across ages. A second PCR, run for roughly 7 to 12 cycles, used a sample-barcoded 5' primer plus a J-beta primer mix. TCRdb re-derived calls from the 5' RACE reads in MiXCR, one entry per CDR3 protein. The sample has 1.5 million to 2 million distinct CDR3 sequences; 28% are singletons. Input material: blood. These receptors came from a woman aged 25 to 39 in good health.

About this clonotype itself: A much larger clone differs from this one at a single base, so this may be a read error. J is TRBJ2-1 and V is TRBV29-1; the match to TRBD2 covers 7 bases. Unmatched junction bases numbered 8, after V lost 7 bases and J lost 5 bases. Per germline, CDR1 SQVTM and CDR2 ANQGSEA. This CDR3 contains 13 residues. The CDR3 loop reads CSAGRAGHNEQFF. The CDR3 nucleotides are TGCAGCGCCGGACGAGCGGGACACAATGAGCAGTTCTTC.

In this sample, this clonotype turned up a few times. The CDR3 bases are TGCGCCAGCAGCCAACCCAGAGCAGGGGGTACAGATACGCAGTATTTT. Its protein product is CASSQPRAGGTDTQYF. The chain joins TRBV4-3 to TRBJ2-3, with 7 bases matching TRBD1. Losses at the gene ends were 2 bases for V and 3 bases for J; bases not matched to a gene: 8. Looked up from germline, CDR1 is LGHNA and CDR2 is YSLEER. The CDR3 covers 16 residues.

The chain couples TRBV7-9 to TRBJ1-1, with D unresolved. The ends were cut back, 5 bases at V and 6 bases at J, with 13 bases in the middle. Germline V gives CDR1 SEHNR, CDR2 FQNEAQ (reference sequence). The CDR3 length is 13 residues. CDR3 amino acids: CASSPAPDPEAFF. In DNA form, the CDR3 reads TGTGCCAGCAGCCCGGCTCCGGACCCTGAAGCTTTCTTT.

This clonotype was seen only once. This rearrangement joins TRBV9 to TRBJ1-5; no definite D call. CDR1 SGDLS and CDR2 YYNGEE come from the germline V gene. Trimming took off 4 bases at V and 7 bases at J, with 9 bases between the two ends. CDR3 length: 12 residues. The CDR3 spells CASSSNDQPQHF. The CDR3 coding sequence is TGTGCCAGCAGCTCTAATGACCAGCCCCAGCATTTT.

This clonotype turned up a few times. The chain recombines TRBV5-1 with TRBJ1-2; D might be TRBD1 (5 bases). V was trimmed by 0 bases and J by 6 bases, leaving 15 bases between them. This CDR3 comprises 15 residues. Germline V gives CDR1 SGHRS, CDR2 YFSETQ. In DNA, the CDR3 is TGCGCCAGCAGCTTGGGGGAGGCGGGACCGGATGGCTACACCTTC. Protein sequence: CASSLGEAGPDGYTF.

Points on this clonotype: This may come from a read error, since a much larger clone is one base off. The chain uses TRBV6-5 and TRBJ1-2, with D uncertain. V dropped 0 bases and J dropped 2 bases, with 10 bases sitting between them. The CDR3 extends over 15 amino acids. CDR1 and CDR2 (germline): MNHEY, SVGAGI. The CDR3 region is CASSYSTVQNYGYTF. CDR3 coding DNA: TGTGCCAGCAGTTACTCGACGGTACAGAACTATGGCTACACCTTC.

V and J are TRBV20-1 and TRBJ2-3, with D uncertain. The ends were cut back, 5 bases at V and 6 bases at J, with 15 bases in the middle. The CDR3 consists of 13 residues. Germline CDR1 and CDR2: DFQATT and SNEGSKA (reference sequence). CDR3 region: CSAEAWTRDTQYF. The CDR3 nucleotides read TGCAGTGCTGAGGCGTGGACCAGGGATACGCAGTATTTT.

This sequence joins TRBV20-1 and TRBJ2-5; D is possibly TRBD1 (5 bases). The DNA end is more similar to TRBJ2-7, so the J call may be wrong. Germline V gene lookup returns CDR1 DFQATT and CDR2 SNEGSKA (reference sequence). This CDR3 spans 13 amino acids. CDR3 nucleotides: TGCAGTGCATCCTCGACAGTGGCCTACGAGCAGTACTTC. Protein: CSASSTVAYEQYF.

This clonotype has ten or more counts. The V and J genes are TRBV12-3 or TRBV12-4 and TRBJ2-4, with 9 bases fitting TRBD1. The CDR3 is 12 amino acids. After removal of 6 bases from V and 7 bases from J, the junction contained 1 base not matched to a gene. The CDR3 sequence: CASRGTGNIQYF. For the CDR3, the DNA is TGTGCCAGCAGAGGGACAGGGAACATTCAGTACTTC.

The rearrangement uses TRBV2 and TRBJ2-7; the D is unclear. V was clipped by 4 bases and J by 2 bases, with 12 bases between them. The CDR3 contains 14 residues. In germline, CDR1 is SNHLY, CDR2 FYNNEI. The CDR3 nucleotides are TGTGCCAGCAGTGCTGAGAGCACGACCTACGAGCAGTACTTC. This sequence encodes CASSAESTTYEQYF. Full variable domain (rest looked up from reference TRBV2 and TRBJ2-7): EPEVTQTPSHQVTQMGQEVILRCVPISNHLYFYWYRQILGQKVEFLVSFYNNEISEKSEIFDDQFSVERPDGSNFTLKIRSTKLEDSAMYFCASSAESTTYEQYFGPGTRLTVT.

The V call is TRBV7-2, the J call TRBJ2-3; D unresolved. This CDR3 has 12 residues. The V end was cut by 3 bases, the J end by 10 bases, with 11 bases between. Germline V lookup: CDR1 SGHTA, CDR2 FQGNSA. This chain's CDR3 is CASSFMASAQYF. CDR3 in DNA: TGTGCCAGCAGCTTTATGGCTAGTGCGCAGTATTTT.

V is TRBV7-2 and J is TRBJ1-2, with D maybe TRBD1 (5 bases). The CDR3 loop spans 15 amino acids. The V end lost 1 base, the J end lost 1 base, and 10 bases lay between the germline ends. Germline V gives CDR1 SGHTA, CDR2 FQGNSA. For the CDR3, the DNA is TGTGCCAGCAGCTTAGAGGTCAGGGATAACTATGGCTACACCTTC. Protein sequence: CASSLEVRDNYGYTF.

The CDR3 protein is CASSQSDRHYEQYF. In nucleotides, the CDR3 is TGTGCCAGCTCACAGAGCGACCGACACTACGAGCAGTACTTC. The V gene is TRBV18, the J gene TRBJ2-7; D gene unclear. The CDR3 sequence is 14 residues long. V lost 4 bases to trimming and J lost 3 bases, with 13 bases between them. The V gene's germline CDR1 is KGHSH and CDR2 LQKENI.

This clonotype was picked up a small number of times. The chain uses TRBV7-9 and TRBJ2-7; D is tentatively TRBD1 or TRBD2 (5 bases each). CDR1 and CDR2 (germline): SEHNR, FQNEAQ (reference sequence). Trimming pared 5 bases from V and 3 bases from J, leaving 17 bases between. CDR3 length equals 15 residues. CDR3: CASSPDTSRDYEQYF. DNA for the CDR3: TGTGCCAGCAGCCCGGACACGAGTCGGGACTACGAGCAGTACTTC.

In this sample, this clonotype turned up a few times. V is TRBV18 and J is TRBJ1-2, with D perhaps TRBD1 (6 bases). Germline V gene data show CDR1 as KGHSH and CDR2 as LQKENI. This CDR3 comprises 13 residues. V was trimmed by 0 bases and J by 8 bases, leaving 10 bases between them. As DNA, the CDR3 is TGTGCCAGCTCACCACCGAACAGGGAGGGCTACACCTTC. Its translation: CASSPPNREGYTF.

The chain has TRBV15 and TRBJ2-7, with D unclear. Germline CDR1 and CDR2: LNHNV and YYDKDF (reference sequence). The germline V and J ends were trimmed by 3 bases and 6 bases, with 15 bases remaining between them. The CDR3 loop spans 14 amino acids. CDR3 sequence (DNA): TGTGCCACCAGCAGGGCCGGGCAAAGCAGCGAGCAGTACTTC. It specifies CATSRAGQSSEQYF. Complete variable domain (other parts from reference TRBV15 and TRBJ2-7): DAMVIQNPRYQVTQFGKPVTLSCSQTLNHNVMYWYQQKSSQAPKLLFHYYDKDFNNEADTPDNFQSRRPNTSFCFLDIRSPGLGDTAMYLCATSRAGQSSEQYFGPGTRLTVT.

The chain employs TRBV6-1 and TRBJ2-1; 7 bases line up with TRBD1. The V and J ends lost 8 bases and 3 bases, in that order; junction bases with no gene match: 10. The CDR3 spans 15 residues. Per germline, CDR1 MNHNS and CDR2 SASEGT. The CDR3 reads CASHSGTASYNEQFF. CDR3 in DNA: TGTGCCAGCCACTCCGGGACAGCCAGCTACAATGAGCAGTTCTTC.

The chain joins TRBV12-3 or TRBV12-4 to TRBJ1-6; no clear D gene. The CDR3 is 12 residues long. The germline V and J ends were trimmed by 8 bases and 9 bases, with 11 bases remaining between them. For the CDR3, the DNA is TGTGCCAGCTCTCGGTTGGGTTCACCCCTCCACTTT. Translating gives CASSRLGSPLHF.

This chain uses TRBV12-3 or TRBV12-4 with TRBJ2-3; TRBD2 matches 12 bases. V lost 1 base and J lost 15; bases outside the gene matches: 14. The CDR3 loop spans 16 amino acids. CDR3 bases: TGTGCCAGCAGTTTAGAACTAGCGGGGGGAGCAGATGTGCAATATTTT. Translated: CASSLELAGGADVQYF.

This rearrangement joins TRBV7-2 to TRBJ1-5, with 7 bases aligning to TRBD1. Unmatched junction bases numbered 9, after V lost 4 bases and J lost 6 bases. From germline, CDR1 is SGHTA and CDR2 FQGNSA. This CDR3 comprises 15 residues. CDR3 amino acids: CASSSAPRGGQPQHF. In nucleotides, the CDR3 is TGTGCCAGCAGCTCCGCCCCCAGGGGGGGTCAGCCCCAGCATTTT.

This clonotype came up many times. This chain uses TRBV29-1 with TRBJ2-1, with 12 bases fitting TRBD2. CDR1 is SQVTM, CDR2 ANQGSEA, per germline. The length of the CDR3 is 12 residues. V lost 8 bases and J lost 7; bases outside the gene matches: 3. CDR3 protein: CSTTSGRNEQFF. The CDR3 DNA reads as TGCAGCACTACTAGCGGGAGGAATGAGCAGTTCTTC.

The table lists this clonotype with a few counts. One junction end disagrees with the germline gene, perhaps due to a read error. This chain connects TRBV20-1 to TRBJ2-7, with D perhaps matching TRBD2 (5 bases). The germline V gene encodes CDR1 DFQATT and CDR2 SNEGSKA (reference sequence). The CDR3 has 13 amino acids. CDR3: CSTREASSYEQYF. The CDR3 DNA is TGCAGTACTAGAGAGGCGAGCTCCTACGAGCAGTACTTC.

The chain has TRBV7-2 and TRBJ2-7; 10 nucleotides agree with TRBD1. Germline assignment: CDR1 SGHTA and CDR2 FQGNSA. The V and J ends lost 5 bases and 3 bases, in that order; junction bases with no gene match: 10. CDR3 length equals 16 residues. The CDR3 here is CASSQGDRGKGYEQYF. The DNA of the CDR3 is TGTGCCAGCAGCCAAGGGGACAGGGGTAAGGGCTACGAGCAGTACTTC.

This clonotype was counted between two and nine times. J is TRBJ2-3 and V is TRBV3-1; 12 bases line up with TRBD2. The CDR3 spans 16 residues. With 3 bases clipped from V and 5 bases from J, the junction kept 6 bases outside the gene matches. Germline CDR1 is LGHDT and CDR2 is YNNKEL (reference sequence). CDR3 coding DNA: TGTGCCAGCAGCCACCGGCTAGCGGGGGGGTTAGATACGCAGTATTTT. It codes for CASSHRLAGGLDTQYF.

The genes are TRBV11-2 and TRBJ2-1, with TRBD2 matching over 8 bases. Trimming at V came to 1 base and at J to 6 bases, leaving 5 bases not matched to a gene. Germline V gene data show CDR1 as SGHAT and CDR2 as FQNNGV. The CDR3 is 15 amino acids. This chain's CDR3 is CASSLVALAGNEQFF. CDR3 nucleotide sequence: TGTGCCAGCAGCTTAGTAGCCCTAGCGGGCAATGAGCAGTTCTTC.

This clonotype was counted only a few times. This chain connects TRBV20-1 to TRBJ1-2; TRBD1 aligns across 12 bases. Germline V lookup: CDR1 DFQATT, CDR2 SNEGSKA (reference sequence). V shed 5 bases, J shed 7 bases, and the junction held 5 bases outside the gene matches. CDR3 length: 13 residues. This chain's CDR3 is CSADGTGGSGYTF. CDR3 nucleotide sequence: TGCAGTGCTGACGGGACAGGGGGCTCTGGCTACACCTTC.

This clonotype occurred many times. The rearrangement links TRBV20-1 to TRBJ2-7; D possibly corresponds to TRBD2 (5 bases). The CDR3 is 14 residues long. V lost 3 bases and J lost 0, with 12 bases in between. The germline V gene encodes CDR1 DFQATT and CDR2 SNEGSKA (reference sequence). DNA for the CDR3: TGCAGTGCTAGGGGAACGGGGAGCTCCTACGAGCAGTACTTC. Translating gives CSARGTGSSYEQYF.

As for this clonotype: At one end the junction does not follow the germline gene, possibly because of a read error. The chain joins TRBV20-1 to TRBJ2-3, with TRBD2 identical over 7 bases. Germline assignment: CDR1 DFQATT and CDR2 SNEGSKA (reference sequence). This CDR3 spans 13 amino acids. CDR3 coding DNA: TGCAGTGTCCTACCTAGCGGCACAGATACGCCGTATTTT. It yields the protein CSVLPSGTDTPYF.